This T cell receptor (beta chain) is from a study of blood T cell repertoires in COVID-19. Method: immunoSEQ multiplex PCR; TCRdb's copy keeps in-frame clones and lacks some. The sample lists 300,000 to 350,000 clones; around nine tenths were seen once. Specimen: PBMCs or T cells enriched from blood (not recorded which). The origin of this receptor is a woman aged 30 to 39 who had been exposed to COVID-19.

This CDR3 is CSYGGNEQFF. In DNA, the CDR3 is TGCAGCTACGGAGGAAATGAGCAGTTCTTC. The rearrangement links TRBV29-1 to TRBJ2-1; the D gene is possibly TRBD2 (5 bases). CDR3 length equals 10 residues. CDR1 and CDR2 from the germline V gene are SQVTM and ANQGSEA. V shed 8 bases and J shed 7 bases, with 9 bases lying between them.